This is a list of T cell receptor beta chains from one sample in a study of post-analysis software for immune sequencing data. Via MiXCR, TCRdb re-called the PCR reads, giving one row per CDR3 protein. The table lists roughly 650,000 distinct CDR3 sequences, roughly three fifths of them singletons. The sequenced sample consisted of blood. These TCRs come from a girl aged 2-10 years with multiple sclerosis. CDR3s include the opening cysteine and the closing phenylalanine or tryptophan. Each record gives: J gene, D gene, V gene, clone size, CDR3 DNA, CDR3 protein. D genes are given only for firm matches. A row's size may be missing; if present it is once, few, many or a size class.

j_call: TRBJ2-3; d_call: TRBD2; v_call: TRBV7-8; clone_size: few; cdr3_nt: TGTGCCAGCAGCTCTTGGACTAGCAAAACAGATACGCAGTATTTT; cdr3_aa: CASSSWTSKTDTQYF
j_call: TRBJ2-3; d_call: TRBD2; v_call: TRBV4-1; clone_size: NA; cdr3_nt: TGCGCGCTACTAGCGGGAGAATTGGATACGCAGTATTTT; cdr3_aa: CALLAGELDTQYF
j_call: TRBJ1-4; d_call: TRBD1; v_call: TRBV11-2; clone_size: NA; cdr3_nt: TGTGCCAGCAGCGCGACACGGGACAGTCCCTCTCAAGAGAATGGAAAACTGTTTTTT; cdr3_aa: CASSATRDSPSQENGKLFF
j_call: TRBJ2-1; d_call: TRBD2; v_call: TRBV3-1; clone_size: NA; cdr3_nt: TGTGCCAGCAGCCAAGACGCGGGGGGCTGGGAGCAGTTCTTC; cdr3_aa: CASSQDAGGWEQFF
j_call: TRBJ2-5; d_call: TRBD1; v_call: TRBV6-2/TRBV6-3; clone_size: NA; cdr3_nt: TGTGCCAGCAGTCCAGAGCCACAGACAGGGCTCCAAGAGACCCAGTACTTC; cdr3_aa: CASSPEPQTGLQETQYF
j_call: TRBJ2-3; d_call: NA; v_call: TRBV12-3/TRBV12-4; clone_size: few; cdr3_nt: TGTGCCAGCAGTTTGGGGGACGGACTCACAGATACGCAGTATTTT; cdr3_aa: CASSLGDGLTDTQYF
j_call: TRBJ2-1; d_call: TRBD2; v_call: TRBV4-2; clone_size: NA; cdr3_nt: TGTGCCAGCAGCCAGCCCCCCGTAGCGGGGGCGGAGGGTGAGCAGTTCTTC; cdr3_aa: CASSQPPVAGAEGEQFF
j_call: TRBJ2-5; d_call: TRBD2; v_call: TRBV7-6; clone_size: few; cdr3_nt: TGTGCCAGCAGCTTCGAATTTAGGGGAGGGGAGACCCAGTACTTC; cdr3_aa: CASSFEFRGGETQYF
j_call: TRBJ2-5; d_call: TRBD2; v_call: TRBV9; clone_size: NA; cdr3_nt: TGTGCCAGCAGCGCCCCGGGACTAGCGGGAGGGAAAGAGACCCAGTACTTC; cdr3_aa: CASSAPGLAGGKETQYF
j_call: TRBJ2-1; d_call: NA; v_call: TRBV20-1; clone_size: NA; cdr3_nt: TGCAGTGCCCCTGCCGGAGGCTCGGGTGAGCAGTTCTTC; cdr3_aa: CSAPAGGSGEQFF
j_call: TRBJ1-1; d_call: NA; v_call: TRBV20-1; clone_size: NA; cdr3_nt: TGCAGTGCTTTTACAGGATCCACTGAAGCTTTCTTT; cdr3_aa: CSAFTGSTEAFF
j_call: TRBJ2-7; d_call: NA; v_call: TRBV5-8; clone_size: NA; cdr3_nt: TGTGCCAGCAGCACGGTAGCGGTAAACTCCTACAATGAGCAGTACTTC; cdr3_aa: CASSTVAVNSYNEQYF
j_call: TRBJ1-1; d_call: NA; v_call: TRBV7-9; clone_size: NA; cdr3_nt: TGTGCCAGCAGCCGGGACACTGACACTGAAGCTTTCTTT; cdr3_aa: CASSRDTDTEAFF
j_call: TRBJ2-4; d_call: NA; v_call: TRBV5-1; clone_size: NA; cdr3_nt: TGCGCCAGCAGCTTCAGGGGTGGTCCCAAAAACATTCAGTACTTC; cdr3_aa: CASSFRGGPKNIQYF
j_call: TRBJ2-5; d_call: NA; v_call: TRBV7-9; clone_size: NA; cdr3_nt: TGTGCCAGCAGCTTAGAGCAGGCCAGGGAGACCCAGTACTTC; cdr3_aa: CASSLEQARETQYF
j_call: TRBJ2-3; d_call: TRBD2; v_call: TRBV3-1; clone_size: once; cdr3_nt: TGTGCCAGCAGCCAGAGCGGGGGGTTCCCAGATACGCAGTATTTT; cdr3_aa: CASSQSGGFPDTQYF
j_call: TRBJ1-1; d_call: NA; v_call: TRBV2; clone_size: NA; cdr3_nt: TGTGCCAGCAGGCAGGGCCAAACTGAAGCTTTCTTT; cdr3_aa: CASRQGQTEAFF
j_call: TRBJ2-7; d_call: TRBD2; v_call: TRBV3-1; clone_size: few; cdr3_nt: TGTGCCAGCAGCGGGACTAGCGACGAGCAGTACTTC; cdr3_aa: CASSGTSDEQYF
j_call: TRBJ2-1; d_call: NA; v_call: TRBV27; clone_size: few; cdr3_nt: TGTGCCAGCAGTCCCGGGACAAGTGAGCAGTTCTTC; cdr3_aa: CASSPGTSEQFF
j_call: TRBJ2-7; d_call: NA; v_call: TRBV15; clone_size: NA; cdr3_nt: TGTGCCACCAGCAGAGTAGAACTAGGAGGTAACGAGCAGTACTTC; cdr3_aa: CATSRVELGGNEQYF
j_call: TRBJ2-1; d_call: NA; v_call: TRBV12-3/TRBV12-4; clone_size: NA; cdr3_nt: TGTGCCAGCAGGGGCCGAGGCTTCCACAATGAGCAGTTCTTC; cdr3_aa: CASRGRGFHNEQFF
j_call: TRBJ1-5; d_call: NA; v_call: TRBV4-3; clone_size: NA; cdr3_nt: TGCGCCAGCAGCCAAGATCGGGGGTTGTCCAGCAATCAGCCCCAGCATTTT; cdr3_aa: CASSQDRGLSSNQPQHF
j_call: TRBJ2-1; d_call: TRBD2; v_call: TRBV5-7; clone_size: few; cdr3_nt: TGTGCCAGCAGCTCGACGTTACTAGCGCCCAACAATGAGCAGTTCTTC; cdr3_aa: CASSSTLLAPNNEQFF
j_call: TRBJ2-1; d_call: NA; v_call: TRBV6-5; clone_size: once; cdr3_nt: TGTGCCAGCAGTGGAGCGGGCCACTCCTACAATGAGCAGTTCTTC; cdr3_aa: CASSGAGHSYNEQFF
j_call: TRBJ2-3; d_call: NA; v_call: TRBV3-1; clone_size: once; cdr3_nt: TGCGCCAGCAGCCAAGTGGGGAGGTCGGGTACGCAGTATTTT; cdr3_aa: CASSQVGRSGTQYF
j_call: TRBJ2-1; d_call: NA; v_call: TRBV29-1; clone_size: few; cdr3_nt: TGCAGCGTTAGTGAGGCTGACTACAATGAGCAGTTCTTC; cdr3_aa: CSVSEADYNEQFF
j_call: TRBJ1-1; d_call: TRBD1; v_call: TRBV29-1; clone_size: few; cdr3_nt: TGCAGCGTTAGTGACAGGGGGAACACTGAAGCTTTCTTT; cdr3_aa: CSVSDRGNTEAFF
j_call: TRBJ2-1; d_call: NA; v_call: TRBV7-3; clone_size: NA; cdr3_nt: TGTGCCAGCAGCTTAAACTATCCCGGCCTCAATGAGCAGTTCTTC; cdr3_aa: CASSLNYPGLNEQFF
j_call: TRBJ2-7; d_call: TRBD2; v_call: TRBV28; clone_size: few; cdr3_nt: TGTGCCAGCTCAGCAGCGGGAGGGCCCTACGAGCAGTACTTC; cdr3_aa: CASSAAGGPYEQYF
j_call: TRBJ2-3; d_call: NA; v_call: TRBV15; clone_size: NA; cdr3_nt: TGTGCCACCAGCAGAGATCGGCAGGGCGCAGATACGCAGTATTTT; cdr3_aa: CATSRDRQGADTQYF
j_call: TRBJ2-7; d_call: TRBD1; v_call: TRBV10-3; clone_size: NA; cdr3_nt: TGTGCCATCAGTGTAGGGACAGGGGTTACCTACGAGCAGTACTTC; cdr3_aa: CAISVGTGVTYEQYF
j_call: TRBJ1-1; d_call: NA; v_call: TRBV6-1; clone_size: once; cdr3_nt: TGTGCCAGCAGTGAAATAAGCCCCGGGGGCACTGAAGCTTTCTTT; cdr3_aa: CASSEISPGGTEAFF
j_call: TRBJ1-1; d_call: NA; v_call: TRBV30; clone_size: NA; cdr3_nt: TGTGCTTCGACAGTGGCCACTGAAACTTTCTTT; cdr3_aa: CASTVATETFF
j_call: TRBJ2-7; d_call: TRBD2; v_call: TRBV11-2; clone_size: NA; cdr3_nt: TGTGCCAGCAGGACCCCGGGACTAGCGGGATACGAGCAGTACTTC; cdr3_aa: CASRTPGLAGYEQYF
j_call: TRBJ2-5; d_call: NA; v_call: TRBV18; clone_size: once; cdr3_nt: TGTGCCAGCTCACCAAACGCTCGAGAGACCCAGTACTTC; cdr3_aa: CASSPNARETQYF
j_call: TRBJ2-4; d_call: NA; v_call: TRBV7-9; clone_size: NA; cdr3_nt: TGTGCCAGCAGCTCCGGGACCCTTTCCGGAAACATTCAGTACTTC; cdr3_aa: CASSSGTLSGNIQYF
j_call: TRBJ2-1; d_call: TRBD2; v_call: TRBV9; clone_size: NA; cdr3_nt: TGTGCCAGCAGCGTAGCGCTAGCGGGAGGAAATGAGCAGTTCTTC; cdr3_aa: CASSVALAGGNEQFF
j_call: TRBJ2-1; d_call: NA; v_call: TRBV7-6; clone_size: NA; cdr3_nt: TGTGCCAGCAGCGCCCTCAGCCTTATGGTTGAGCAGTTCTTC; cdr3_aa: CASSALSLMVEQFF
j_call: TRBJ2-1; d_call: NA; v_call: TRBV12-3/TRBV12-4; clone_size: NA; cdr3_nt: TGTGCCAGCAGTCGGCGACAGAGTAGCTCCTACAATGAGCAGTTCTTC; cdr3_aa: CASSRRQSSSYNEQFF
j_call: TRBJ2-7; d_call: NA; v_call: TRBV6-5; clone_size: few; cdr3_nt: TGTGCCAGCAGTTACAACGGCCCAGCCTACGAGCAGTACTTC; cdr3_aa: CASSYNGPAYEQYF
j_call: TRBJ2-7; d_call: TRBD2; v_call: TRBV4-1; clone_size: once; cdr3_nt: TGCGCCAGCAGCCAAGATTGGGGGACGGCGGGAGAGCTTTACGAGCAGTACTTC; cdr3_aa: CASSQDWGTAGELYEQYF
j_call: TRBJ2-4; d_call: NA; v_call: TRBV10-3; clone_size: NA; cdr3_nt: TGTGCCATCAGTGAGTCCGACCCCTTAGCCAAAAACATTCAGTACTTC; cdr3_aa: CAISESDPLAKNIQYF
j_call: TRBJ1-1; d_call: NA; v_call: TRBV7-2; clone_size: NA; cdr3_nt: TGTGCCAGCAGCCGAATGGAGATCTCGTCCACTGAAGCTTTCTTT; cdr3_aa: CASSRMEISSTEAFF
j_call: TRBJ2-7; d_call: NA; v_call: TRBV2; clone_size: NA; cdr3_nt: TGTGCCAGCAGTGGACACTACGAGCAGTACTTC; cdr3_aa: CASSGHYEQYF
j_call: TRBJ2-7; d_call: NA; v_call: TRBV12-3/TRBV12-4; clone_size: NA; cdr3_nt: TGTGCCAGCAGTTTAGCTAGCGCCTCCTACGAGCAGTACTTC; cdr3_aa: CASSLASASYEQYF
j_call: TRBJ2-3; d_call: TRBD2; v_call: TRBV10-1; clone_size: NA; cdr3_nt: TGCGCCAGCTCACTAGCGGGGAAGCTTGCGAGCACAGATACGCAGTATTTT; cdr3_aa: CASSLAGKLASTDTQYF
j_call: TRBJ2-1; d_call: TRBD2; v_call: TRBV29-1; clone_size: NA; cdr3_nt: TGCAGCGTCATCGGACTAGCGGGCCATGAGCAGTTCTTC; cdr3_aa: CSVIGLAGHEQFF
j_call: TRBJ2-1; d_call: NA; v_call: TRBV7-9; clone_size: NA; cdr3_nt: TGTGCCAGCAGCTCCCGGGACCCACGAAGCAGTGAGCAGTTCTTC; cdr3_aa: CASSSRDPRSSEQFF
j_call: TRBJ1-1; d_call: NA; v_call: TRBV10-3; clone_size: NA; cdr3_nt: TGTGCCATCAGGGGTCGTGGGGACACTGAAGCTTTCTTT; cdr3_aa: CAIRGRGDTEAFF
j_call: TRBJ2-1; d_call: NA; v_call: TRBV3-1; clone_size: NA; cdr3_nt: TGTGCCAGCAGCCAAGCCGGACGGAGCCGGTACAATGAGCAGTTCTTC; cdr3_aa: CASSQAGRSRYNEQFF
j_call: TRBJ1-5; d_call: NA; v_call: TRBV7-6; clone_size: once; cdr3_nt: TGTGCCAGCAGCATTACATCGGATCAGCCCCAGCATTTT; cdr3_aa: CASSITSDQPQHF
j_call: TRBJ2-1; d_call: TRBD2; v_call: TRBV2; clone_size: NA; cdr3_nt: TGTGCCAGCAGCGTGACTAGCGGGGCGGGAAATGAGCAGTTCTTC; cdr3_aa: CASSVTSGAGNEQFF